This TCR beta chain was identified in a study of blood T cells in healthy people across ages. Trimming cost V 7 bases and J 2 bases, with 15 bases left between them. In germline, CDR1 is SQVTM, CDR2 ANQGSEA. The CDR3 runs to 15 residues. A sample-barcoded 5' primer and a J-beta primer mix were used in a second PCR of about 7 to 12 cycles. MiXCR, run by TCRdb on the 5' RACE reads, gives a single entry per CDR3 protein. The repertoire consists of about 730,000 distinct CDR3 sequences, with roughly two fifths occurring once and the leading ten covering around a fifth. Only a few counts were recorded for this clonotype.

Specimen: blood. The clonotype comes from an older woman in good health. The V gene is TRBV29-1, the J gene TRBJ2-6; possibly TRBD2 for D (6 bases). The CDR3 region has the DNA TGCAGCGCCTCAGGAGGGACTGCTGGGGCCAACGTCCTGACTTTC. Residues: CSASGGTAGANVLTF.